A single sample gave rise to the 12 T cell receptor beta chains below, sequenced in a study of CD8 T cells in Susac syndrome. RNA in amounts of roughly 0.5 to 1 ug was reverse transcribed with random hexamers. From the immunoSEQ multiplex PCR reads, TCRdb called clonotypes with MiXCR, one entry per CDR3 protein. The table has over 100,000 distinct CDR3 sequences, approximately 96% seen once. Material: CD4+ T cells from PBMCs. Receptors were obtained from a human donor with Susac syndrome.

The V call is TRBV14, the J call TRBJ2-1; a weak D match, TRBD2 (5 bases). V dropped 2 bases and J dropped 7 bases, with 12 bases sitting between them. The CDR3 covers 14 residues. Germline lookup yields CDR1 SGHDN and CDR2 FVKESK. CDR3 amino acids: CASSQFTGLNEQFF. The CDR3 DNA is TGTGCCAGCAGCCAATTTACGGGATTGAATGAGCAGTTCTTC. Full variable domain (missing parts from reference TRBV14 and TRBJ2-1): EAGVTQFPSHSVIEKGQTVTLRCDPISGHDNLYWYRRVMGKEIKFLLHFVKESKQDESGMPNNRFLAERTGGTYSTLKVQPAELEDSGVYFCASSQFTGLNEQFFGPGTRLTVL.

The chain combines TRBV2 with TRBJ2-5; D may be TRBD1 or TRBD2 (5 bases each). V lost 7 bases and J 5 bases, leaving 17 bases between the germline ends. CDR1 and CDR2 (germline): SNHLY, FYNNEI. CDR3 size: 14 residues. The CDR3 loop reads CASTKGTPPETQYF. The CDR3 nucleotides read TGTGCCAGCACGAAAGGGACGCCTCCGGAGACCCAGTACTTC.

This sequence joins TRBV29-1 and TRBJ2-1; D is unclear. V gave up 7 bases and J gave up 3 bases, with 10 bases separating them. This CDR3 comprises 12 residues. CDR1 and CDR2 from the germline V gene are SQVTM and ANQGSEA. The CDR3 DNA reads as TGCAGCGCCAAAGACGGCTACAATGAGCAGTTCTTC. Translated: CSAKDGYNEQFF.

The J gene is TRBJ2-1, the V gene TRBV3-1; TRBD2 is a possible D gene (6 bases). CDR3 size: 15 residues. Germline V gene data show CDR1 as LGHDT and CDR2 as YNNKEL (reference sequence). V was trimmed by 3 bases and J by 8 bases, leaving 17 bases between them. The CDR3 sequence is CASSHIRLGKYEQFF. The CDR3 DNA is TGTGCCAGCAGCCACATTCGACTAGGGAAATATGAGCAGTTCTTC.

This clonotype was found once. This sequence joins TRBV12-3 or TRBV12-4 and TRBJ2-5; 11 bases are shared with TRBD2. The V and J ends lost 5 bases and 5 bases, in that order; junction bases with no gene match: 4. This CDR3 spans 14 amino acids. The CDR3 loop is CASSPRTSGETQYF. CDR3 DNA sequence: TGTGCCAGCAGTCCTCGGACTAGCGGGGAGACCCAGTACTTC.

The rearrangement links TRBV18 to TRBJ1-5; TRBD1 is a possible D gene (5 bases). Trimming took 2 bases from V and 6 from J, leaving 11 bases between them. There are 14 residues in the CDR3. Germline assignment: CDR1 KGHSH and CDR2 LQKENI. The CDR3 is CASSPEGLFQPQHF. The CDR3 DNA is TGTGCCAGCTCACCAGAGGGGCTCTTTCAGCCCCAGCATTTT.

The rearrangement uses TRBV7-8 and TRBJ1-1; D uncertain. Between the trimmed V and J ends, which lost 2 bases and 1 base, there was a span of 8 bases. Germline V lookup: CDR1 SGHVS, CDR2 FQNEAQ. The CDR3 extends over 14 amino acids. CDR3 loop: CASSLSNPNTEAFF. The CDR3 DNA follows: TGTGCCAGCAGCTTAAGTAACCCGAACACTGAAGCTTTCTTT.

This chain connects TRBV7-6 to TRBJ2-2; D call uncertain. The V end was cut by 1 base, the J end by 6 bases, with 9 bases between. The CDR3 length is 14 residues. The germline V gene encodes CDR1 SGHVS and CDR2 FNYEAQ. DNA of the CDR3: TGTGCCAGCAGCTTAGAGGCTTCAGCCGGGGAGCTGTTTTTT. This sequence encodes CASSLEASAGELFF.

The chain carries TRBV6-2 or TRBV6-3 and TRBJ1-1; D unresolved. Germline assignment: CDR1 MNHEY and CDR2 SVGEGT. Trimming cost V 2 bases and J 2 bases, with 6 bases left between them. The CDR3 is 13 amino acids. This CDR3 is CASSYEGNTEAFF. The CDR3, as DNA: TGTGCCAGCAGTTACGAAGGTAACACTGAAGCTTTCTTT.

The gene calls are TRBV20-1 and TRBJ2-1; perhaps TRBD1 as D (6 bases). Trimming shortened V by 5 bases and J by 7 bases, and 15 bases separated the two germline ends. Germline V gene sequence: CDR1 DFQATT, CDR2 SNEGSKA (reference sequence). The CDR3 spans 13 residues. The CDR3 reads CSAVGTTRNEQFF. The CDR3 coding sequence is TGCAGTGCTGTGGGGACAACACGAAATGAGCAGTTCTTC.

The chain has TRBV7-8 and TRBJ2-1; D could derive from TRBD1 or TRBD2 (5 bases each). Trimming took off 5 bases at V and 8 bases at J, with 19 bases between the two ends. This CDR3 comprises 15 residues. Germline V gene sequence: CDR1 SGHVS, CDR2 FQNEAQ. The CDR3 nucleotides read TGTGCCAGCAGCCCCCGGGACCTCCGAGGGGATGAGCAGTTCTTC. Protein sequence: CASSPRDLRGDEQFF.

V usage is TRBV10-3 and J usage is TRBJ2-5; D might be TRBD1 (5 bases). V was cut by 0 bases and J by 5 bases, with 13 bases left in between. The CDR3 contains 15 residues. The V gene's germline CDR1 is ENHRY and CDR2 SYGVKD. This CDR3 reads CAISESPGNGETQYF. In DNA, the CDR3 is TGTGCCATCAGTGAGTCTCCAGGGAATGGGGAGACCCAGTACTTC.